This T cell receptor (beta chain) came from a study of blood T cell repertoires in COVID-19. Across the whole study: The United States, Italy and Spain supplied acute and convalescent COVID-19 samples. T cells, B-cell-depleted T cells, or PBMCs provided the cDNA or gDNA that served as material.

V dropped 6 bases and J dropped 1 base, with 15 bases sitting between them. This CDR3 comprises 15 residues. From germline, CDR1 is SNHLY and CDR2 FYNNEI. Authors' processing steps: Reference gene primers were amplified, and this amplification served to estimate nucleated cell counts. Assay used: immunoSEQ multiplex PCR; TCRdb lists only in-frame clones, some missing. V, J and clone size reflect that table, while D and trimming were determined from the DNA. The sample carries roughly 50,000 clones, approximately 89% recorded once. V usage is TRBV2 and J usage is TRBJ1-1, with D possibly TRBD1 on 6 matching bases. The clonotype originates from a woman aged 55-69 years with active COVID-19. The sample consisted of peripheral blood. The CDR3 region has the DNA TGTGCCAGCAGCTTACAGGGAATGACGAACACTGAAGCTTTCTTT. It is translated as CASSLQGMTNTEAFF. Full variable domain (remainder filled in from reference TRBV2 and TRBJ1-1): EPEVTQTPSHQVTQMGQEVILRCVPISNHLYFYWYRQILGQKVEFLVSFYNNEISEKSEIFDDQFSVERPDGSNFTLKIRSTKLEDSAMYFCASSLQGMTNTEAFFGQGTRLTVV.